This entry lists 2 T cell receptor beta chains sequenced from one sample in a study of cytomegalovirus exposure and HLA in healthy donors. 13 Jbeta primers and 60 Vbeta primers were used for the PCR. The data were produced by immunoSEQ multiplex PCR, yet TCRdb's version contains in-frame clones alone and is incomplete. The sample shows tens of thousands of clones, over 75% of them seen only once. Sample: PBMCs. The receptors here all came from a man aged 60-69 years in good health and CMV-seronegative.

The chain employs TRBV30 and TRBJ1-1; tentative D call: TRBD1 (5 bases). The CDR3 is made up of 15 amino acids. V was shortened by 0 bases and J by 7 bases, with 18 bases between the two germline ends. Germline V gene data show CDR1 as GTSNPN and CDR2 as SVGIG (reference sequence). This chain's CDR3 is CAWSVGVPGRIEAFF. CDR3 DNA sequence: TGTGCCTGGAGTGTAGGGGTGCCGGGGAGGATTGAAGCTTTCTTT.

The chain combines TRBV28 with TRBJ2-2, with D possibly being TRBD1 (6 bases). Germline lookup yields CDR1 MDHEN and CDR2 SYDVKM. The V and J ends lost 6 bases and 8 bases respectively, with 22 bases between them. The CDR3 sequence is 16 residues long. The CDR3 sequence: CASRVTGQRLQGELFF. CDR3 nucleotides: TGTGCCAGCAGGGTTACAGGACAGCGCCTACAAGGGGAGCTGTTTTTT. Variable domain in full (rest from reference TRBV28 and TRBJ2-2): DVKVTQSSRYLVKRTGEKVFLECVQDMDHENMFWYRQDPGLGLRLIYFSYDVKMKEKGDIPEGYSVSREKKERFSLILESASTNQTSMYLCASRVTGQRLQGELFFGEGSRLTVL.